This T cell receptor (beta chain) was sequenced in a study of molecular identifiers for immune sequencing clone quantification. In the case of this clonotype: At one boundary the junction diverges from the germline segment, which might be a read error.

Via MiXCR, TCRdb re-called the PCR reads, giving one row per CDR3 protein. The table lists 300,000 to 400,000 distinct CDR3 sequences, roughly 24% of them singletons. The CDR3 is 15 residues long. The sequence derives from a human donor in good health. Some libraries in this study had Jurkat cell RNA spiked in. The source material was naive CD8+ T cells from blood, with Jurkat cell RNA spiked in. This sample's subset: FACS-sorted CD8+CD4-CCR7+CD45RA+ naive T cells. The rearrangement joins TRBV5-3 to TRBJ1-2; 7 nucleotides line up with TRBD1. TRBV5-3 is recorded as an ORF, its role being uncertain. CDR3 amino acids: CASSLEVGGGNGYTF. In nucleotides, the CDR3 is TGTGCCAGCAGCTTGGAGGTAGGGGGCGGCAATGGCTACACCTTC.